This T cell receptor beta chain was observed in a study of CD8+ T cells in alopecia areata. Points from the study as a whole: The treated group had a single nonresponder, limiting CD8+ expansion-response conclusions. Persistence during tofacitinib was seen for many expanded lesional clones in scalp and blood.

cDNA reverse transcribed from extracted RNA served as the sequencing template. Here immunoSEQ multiplex PCR was the method, and the copy in TCRdb shows in-frame clones only, minus some. Of over 150,000 clones listed, 60% to 70% are singletons. Germline CDR1 reads MDHEN; CDR2 reads SYDVKM. This CDR3 comprises 15 residues. V shed 7 bases and J 2 bases; nucleotides not matched to a gene: 8. As for treatment: oral pan-JAK inhibitor, 5-10 mg twice daily. Of note for this clone: The target antigen is unknown.

The genes are TRBV28 and TRBJ2-3; 8 nucleotides line up with TRBD2. The origin of this receptor is a human donor with alopecia areata. Here the sequenced sample was CD4+ T cells sorted from blood, taken at week 4, from a patient treated with tofacitinib. The CDR3 protein is CASTFPGGATDTQYF. As DNA, the CDR3 is TGTGCCAGCACTTTTCCCGGGGGGGCCACAGATACGCAGTATTTT.